The rows below give T cell receptor beta chains drawn from one sample of a study of blood T cell repertoires in COVID-19. Only in-frame clones appear in the TCRdb table, and some are missing; sequencing was by immunoSEQ multiplex PCR. This sample yields 310,000 or so clones, of which approximately 88% are seen a single time; about 8.9% belongs to the top ten. Sequenced: PBMCs or T cells enriched from blood (not recorded which). The receptors come from a woman aged 18 to 35 who had recovered from COVID-19. Each CDR3 is given with its conserved first and last residue. A D gene is named only where the DNA matches it firmly. Clone size is stated in some rows and not others, as once, few, many or a class when expanded.

TGTGCCAGCAGCCATCCAGCGGGGGCCAAAGAGACCCAGTACTTC | CASSHPAGAKETQYF | TRBV3-1/TRBV3-2 | TRBD2 | . | TRBJ2-5
TGTGCCAGCAGCCCCCTAGGCTCCTATAATTCACCCCTCCACTTT | CASSPLGSYNSPLHF | TRBV14 | . | . | TRBJ1-6
TGTGCCAGCAGTTTAAGCCCCTACGAGCAGTACTTC | CASSLSPYEQYF | TRBV28 | . | . | TRBJ2-7
TGTGCCAGCAGTTATACAGGGAGGGACACTGAAGCTTTCTTT | CASSYTGRDTEAFF | TRBV6-5 | . | . | TRBJ1-1
TGCAGCGTCCCTGCCGGCCCTAAGGACAGGGGGCGAAGCACAGATACGCAGTATTTT | CSVPAGPKDRGRSTDTQYF | TRBV29-1 | TRBD1 | . | TRBJ2-3
TGTGCCAGCAGCACAAAAATAGCGGGAGGGCCGCGTAGCGAGCAGTACTTC | CASSTKIAGGPRSEQYF | TRBV7-8 | TRBD2 | . | TRBJ2-7
TGTGCCAGCAGTCGCGACAGAGCCTCTGGGGCCAACGTCCTGACTTTC | CASSRDRASGANVLTF | TRBV6-6 | . | . | TRBJ2-6
TGTGCCAGCAGCATCCTTCAGCGGGGAAGTAACACAGATACGCAGTATTTT | CASSILQRGSNTDTQYF | TRBV7-3 | TRBD2 | . | TRBJ2-3
TGTGCCAGCAGCCCCGACCAGGGACAGGGGGCGCAAGGGGGTGGCTACACCTTC | CASSPDQGQGAQGGGYTF | TRBV5-4 | TRBD1 | . | TRBJ1-2
TGTGCCACCAGCTTGGGACAGCCTAGCACAGATACGCAGTATTTT | CATSLGQPSTDTQYF | TRBV15 | TRBD1 | . | TRBJ2-3
TGTGCCAGCAGCTTAGATTCGGGGGGCCTCGAGCAGTACTTC | CASSLDSGGLEQYF | TRBV7-2 | . | . | TRBJ2-7
TGCGCCAGCAGCCATTCGGGAGGGCAGCTAAACACTGAAGCTTTCTTT | CASSHSGGQLNTEAFF | TRBV4-1 | . | . | TRBJ1-1
TGTGCCAGCGGGACAGGGAACTACGAGCAGTACTTC | CASGTGNYEQYF | TRBV28 | TRBD1 | . | TRBJ2-7
TGTGCCACTGATATAACCCACGGGACAGGAGGTGAAAAACTGTTTTTT | CATDITHGTGGEKLFF | TRBV5-3 | TRBD1 | . | TRBJ1-4
TGCGCCAGCAGCGCAGAAACAGGGGGCGGTAATGAAAAACTGTTTTTT | CASSAETGGGNEKLFF | TRBV5-1 | TRBD1 | . | TRBJ1-4
TGTGCCAGCGGGACAGCCTCGCTTCAGCCCCAGCATTTT | CASGTASLQPQHF | TRBV6-5 | TRBD1 | . | TRBJ1-5
TGCAGCGTTGCCTTGGACACCATAGCGGGGGCCCAAGAGACCCAGTACTTC | CSVALDTIAGAQETQYF | TRBV29-1 | TRBD2 | . | TRBJ2-5
TGTGCCAGCAGTTCCTTATTCTTTCAGGATGAGCAGTTCTTC | CASSSLFFQDEQFF | TRBV28 | . | . | TRBJ2-1
TGTGCCAGCACCCGCCCGGGACAGGGCACCGGGGAGCTGTTTTTT | CASTRPGQGTGELFF | TRBV11-2 | TRBD1 | . | TRBJ2-2
TGTGCCAGCTCACCCGAAGAGACCCAGTACTTC | CASSPEETQYF | TRBV18 | . | few | TRBJ2-5
TGTGCCAGCAGTTTCGACAGGGTAGATGGCTACACCTTC | CASSFDRVDGYTF | TRBV28 | TRBD1 | . | TRBJ1-2
TGTGCCAGCAGCTTGGCAAGCTCCTACAATGAGCAGTTCTTC | CASSLASSYNEQFF | TRBV7-9 | . | . | TRBJ2-1
TGTGCCAGCAGCTTAGCGGGGGGACAGAATATCTATGGCTACACCTTC | CASSLAGGQNIYGYTF | TRBV7-2 | TRBD1 | . | TRBJ1-2
TGCGCCAGCAGCTCGACTGGACAGGGACTCTACGAGCAGTACTTC | CASSSTGQGLYEQYF | TRBV5-1 | TRBD1 | . | TRBJ2-7
TGTGCCAGCAGTTCCGGGGATGGTAGCAATCAGCCCCAGCATTTT | CASSSGDGSNQPQHF | TRBV6-5 | . | . | TRBJ1-5
TGTGCCAGCAGTTCGGAGACAGGGAGGCCCTACGAGCAGTACTTC | CASSSETGRPYEQYF | TRBV6-2/TRBV6-3 | . | . | TRBJ2-7
TGTGCCAGCAGCCGGACAGGGGCCTGGAACACTGAAGCTTTCTTT | CASSRTGAWNTEAFF | TRBV7-3 | TRBD1 | . | TRBJ1-1
TGTGCCAGCAGCCCTCATACAGGGGGAGGTGGCTACACCTTC | CASSPHTGGGGYTF | TRBV7-3 | TRBD1 | . | TRBJ1-2
TGTGCCACCAGCAGGGGTAGCCCCACAGATACGCAGTATTTT | CATSRGSPTDTQYF | TRBV15 | . | . | TRBJ2-3
TGTGCCAGCAGCTTAGTTCAGGGACTAGCACCCGGGGAGCTGTTTTTT | CASSLVQGLAPGELFF | TRBV13 | TRBD2 | . | TRBJ2-2
TGTGCCAGCAGTTACCCGACGGACAGGGGGCGAAATCAGCCCCAGCATTTT | CASSYPTDRGRNQPQHF | TRBV6-2/TRBV6-3 | TRBD1 | once | TRBJ1-5
TGTGCCAGCAGTGGGGCCTTGGGACAGGGGGCAGGTACTGAAGCTTTCTTT | CASSGALGQGAGTEAFF | TRBV27 | TRBD1 | . | TRBJ1-1
TGTGCCAGCAGCTTGGCCTCCCCCATAGCGGGAGGGGACAATGAGCAGTTCTTC | CASSLASPIAGGDNEQFF | TRBV5-4 | TRBD2 | . | TRBJ2-1
TGTGCCAGCAGCTTGGCTCAGCGCCGAAGCTCCTACAATGAGCAGTTCTTC | CASSLAQRRSSYNEQFF | TRBV5-4 | . | . | TRBJ2-1
TGCAGCGTCGTAACAGGGGGTGGCGACGAGCAGTACTTC | CSVVTGGGDEQYF | TRBV29-1 | TRBD1 | . | TRBJ2-7
TGTGCCAGGAGGTTCGGCGGGGTCGGGCCCTATGGCTACACCTTC | CARRFGGVGPYGYTF | TRBV2 | . | . | TRBJ1-2
TGTGCCTGGAGACAGGGGGGAAGGAATGAGCAGTTCTTC | CAWRQGGRNEQFF | TRBV30 | TRBD1 | . | TRBJ2-1
TGTGCCAGCAGCCTCCCCACGACAGGGAACTCCTACGAGCAGTACTTC | CASSLPTTGNSYEQYF | TRBV6-2/TRBV6-3 | TRBD1 | . | TRBJ2-7
TGTGCCAGCAGTCATATAGAGTATAATTCACCCCTCCACTTT | CASSHIEYNSPLHF | TRBV2 | . | . | TRBJ1-6
TGTGCCAGCAGCACAGCGAATTGGGGAGGAGGCTATGGCTACACCTTC | CASSTANWGGGYGYTF | TRBV28 | . | . | TRBJ1-2
TGTGCCAGCAGCCTAATTAGCGGGGCCGGGGAGCTGTTTTTT | CASSLISGAGELFF | TRBV3-1/TRBV3-2 | TRBD2 | . | TRBJ2-2
TGTGCCAGCAGCGTAGCCCTCGGGACATCATACGAGCAGTACTTC | CASSVALGTSYEQYF | TRBV9 | . | . | TRBJ2-7
TGTGCCAGCAGCACCTTCCCTACAGGGGGCGAAAAACTGTTTTTT | CASSTFPTGGEKLFF | TRBV11-2 | TRBD1 | . | TRBJ1-4
TGCGCCAGCAGCCAACATACGAGGAGCGCAATCTATGGCTACACCTTC | CASSQHTRSAIYGYTF | TRBV4-3 | . | . | TRBJ1-2
TGTGCCAGTACCGACCTAGCGCAGGAGAGGGATGGCTACACCTTC | CASTDLAQERDGYTF | TRBV19 | . | . | TRBJ1-2
TGTGCCAGCAGCCCTAACAGGGGCTGGAACACTGAAGCTTTCTTT | CASSPNRGWNTEAFF | TRBV4-2 | TRBD1 | once | TRBJ1-1
TGTGCCAGCAGCCAAGGACTGGGAGTCTACGAGCAGTACTTC | CASSQGLGVYEQYF | TRBV3-1/TRBV3-2 | . | once | TRBJ2-7
TGCGCCAGCAGCCAAGAAATATTAGGGGGCGAGCAGTACTTC | CASSQEILGGEQYF | TRBV4-3 | . | . | TRBJ2-7
TGTGCCAGCAGACCGAAGCGGGGGAGGACAGATACGCAGTATTTT | CASRPKRGRTDTQYF | TRBV27 | TRBD2 | . | TRBJ2-3
TGTGCCAGCAGCTTAGATCAGGACTATGAGCAGTTCTTC | CASSLDQDYEQFF | TRBV11-3 | . | . | TRBJ2-1
TGTGCCAGCAGCGTAGGGACTCTGCTCGGGGAGCTGTTTTTT | CASSVGTLLGELFF | TRBV9 | . | . | TRBJ2-2
TGTGCCAGCAGCTTACCATCGGGGGGTGATTACGAGCAGTACTTC | CASSLPSGGDYEQYF | TRBV7-8 | TRBD2 | . | TRBJ2-7
TGTGCCAGCAGTTTAAAACAGGGTTCTAATGAAAAACTGTTTTTT | CASSLKQGSNEKLFF | TRBV28 | . | . | TRBJ1-4
TGTGCCAGCAGCTTGGGGCGAGTAAGGGTTGGAGGAAAACTGTTTTTT | CASSLGRVRVGGKLFF | TRBV5-8 | . | . | TRBJ1-4
TGTGCCAGCAGTTCGGGGGGCTCTGGGGCCAACGTCCTGACTTTC | CASSSGGSGANVLTF | TRBV6-5 | TRBD2 | . | TRBJ2-6
TGTGCCAGCAGCTTAGCGGGGACACCCTCATATGGCTACACCTTC | CASSLAGTPSYGYTF | TRBV7-9 | . | . | TRBJ1-2
TGTGCCAGCAGCCCTCCGACAGGGGACACTGAAGCTTTCTTT | CASSPPTGDTEAFF | TRBV3-1/TRBV3-2 | TRBD1 | . | TRBJ1-1
TGCGCCAGCAGCTTTGACAGGTACAATGAGCAGTTCTTC | CASSFDRYNEQFF | TRBV5-1 | . | . | TRBJ2-1
TGTGCCAGCAGCCTCTCGGGGGGGGCGCACAATCAGCCCCAGCATTTT | CASSLSGGAHNQPQHF | TRBV6-2/TRBV6-3 | . | . | TRBJ1-5
TGTGCCAGCAGCTCGCAGGGAAACAATCAGCCCCAGCATTTT | CASSSQGNNQPQHF | TRBV7-2 | . | . | TRBJ1-5